This T cell receptor (beta chain) derives from a study of T cells in Graves' hyperthyroidism and ophthalmopathy. Study conclusions and caveats: Researchers found most expanded thyroid clonotypes above 0.001 in blood as well.

This clonotype was recorded a few times. Its antigen is not identified. The investigators amplified TCR beta CDR3 regions from RNA transcripts. The study used the HTBI primer set for a first-round RT-PCR of the TCR CDR3. TCRdb called the multiplex PCR reads again in MiXCR, with one record for every CDR3 protein. This sample has about 360,000 distinct CDR3 sequences, with about 18% found just once. The length of the CDR3 is 14 residues. The V segment lost 5 bases and the J segment 3 bases; nucleotides outside the gene matches: 6. The sequence was collected from a woman aged 18-29 years with Graves' hyperthyroidism. V gene TRBV12-3 or TRBV12-4 combines with J gene TRBJ2-5; 7 bases are a match to TRBD1. The sequenced material came from blood. The CDR3 loop reads CASSIQGWEETQYF. CDR3 DNA sequence: TGTGCCAGCAGTATACAGGGGTGGGAAGAGACCCAGTACTTC.